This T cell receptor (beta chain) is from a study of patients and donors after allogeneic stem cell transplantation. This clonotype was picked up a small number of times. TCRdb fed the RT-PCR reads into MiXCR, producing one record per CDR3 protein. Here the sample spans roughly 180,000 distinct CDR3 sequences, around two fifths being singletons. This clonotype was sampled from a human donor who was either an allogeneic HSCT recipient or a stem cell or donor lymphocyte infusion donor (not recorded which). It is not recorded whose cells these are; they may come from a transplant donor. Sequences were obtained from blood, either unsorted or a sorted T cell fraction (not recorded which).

The CDR3 nucleotides read TGTGCCAGCAGCCCCCGGGCTAGCGTCCCCCAGGCGGCAGATACGCAGTATTTT. This codes for CASSPRASVPQAADTQYF. The chain is built from TRBV13 and TRBJ2-3; D is possibly TRBD2 (6 bases). Deletions cut 5 bases from V and 4 bases from J, with 25 bases between. The V gene's germline CDR1 is PRHDT and CDR2 FYEKMQ (reference sequence). This CDR3 is 18 amino acids long.